The present T cell receptor (beta chain) was sequenced within a study of cytomegalovirus exposure and HLA in healthy donors. Study-wide results and limits: Common viral pathogens seemed, in a later analysis, to connect with several of the most significant clusters. Prior analysis indicated that the majority of TCR beta V segments exhibited productivity approximately 90% or approximately 30% of the time. TCR beta V- and J-gene trimming, according to a later analysis, was linked to a missense DCLRE1C variant.

Concerning this clone itself: Its specificity is unknown.

CDR3 length: 15 amino acids. V was trimmed by 5 bases and J by 3 bases, leaving 17 bases between them. CDR1 is MDHEN and CDR2 is SYDVKM in the germline V gene. This PCR relied on a set of 60 Vbeta primers and 13 Jbeta primers. Profiling relied on immunoSEQ multiplex PCR, and the TCRdb table lists in-frame clones only, not all of them. The sample holds approximately 70,000 clones, approximately 70% seen once. The chain employs TRBV28 and TRBJ2-7, with D perhaps matching TRBD2 (5 bases). This TCR was sampled from a woman aged 45-65 years in good health and CMV-seropositive. The sample was PBMCs. The CDR3 region is CASSPQVEADYEQYF. DNA for the CDR3: TGTGCCAGCAGTCCTCAGGTAGAAGCGGACTACGAGCAGTACTTC.